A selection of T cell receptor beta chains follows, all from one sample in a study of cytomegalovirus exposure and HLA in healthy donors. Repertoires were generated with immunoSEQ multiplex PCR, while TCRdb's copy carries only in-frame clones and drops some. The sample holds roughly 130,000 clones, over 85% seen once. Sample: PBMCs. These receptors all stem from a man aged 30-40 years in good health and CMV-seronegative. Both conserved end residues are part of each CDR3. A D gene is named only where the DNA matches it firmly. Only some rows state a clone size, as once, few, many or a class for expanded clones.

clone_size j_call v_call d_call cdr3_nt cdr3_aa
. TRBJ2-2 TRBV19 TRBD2 TGTGCCAGTGCTGGGTCTAGCGGGACTTACACCGGGGAGCTGTTTTTT CASAGSSGTYTGELFF
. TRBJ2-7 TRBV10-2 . TGCGCCAGCAGTGAGCCCAGGTACACCTACGAGCAGTACTTC CASSEPRYTYEQYF
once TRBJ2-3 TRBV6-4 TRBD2 TGTGCCAGCAGTGCTAGCGGGGCCACAGATACGCAGTATTTT CASSASGATDTQYF
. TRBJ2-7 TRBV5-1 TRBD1 TGCGCCAGCCAGACTGGACAGGGTAACGAGCAGTACTTC CASQTGQGNEQYF
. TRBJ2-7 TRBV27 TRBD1 TGTGCCAGCAGACAGGGGACCTCCTACGAGCAGTACTTC CASRQGTSYEQYF
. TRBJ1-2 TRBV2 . TGTGCCAGCAGTGAATTCGGGAACTATGGCTACACCTTC CASSEFGNYGYTF
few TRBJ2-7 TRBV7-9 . TGTGCCAGCAGCGGCGGGACTGAGGGCTACGAGCAGTACTTC CASSGGTEGYEQYF
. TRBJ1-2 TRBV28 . TGTGCCAGCAGTCGGGATGAATTGAACTATGGCTACACCTTC CASSRDELNYGYTF
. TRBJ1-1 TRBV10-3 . TGTGCCATCAGTGACTTTTCGGGAACCCCGAACACTGAAGCTTTCTTT CAISDFSGTPNTEAFF
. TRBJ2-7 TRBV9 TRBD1 TGTGCCAGCAGCCCTCAAGGCGACAGGGGTTCTCACTCCTACGAGCAGTACTTC CASSPQGDRGSHSYEQYF
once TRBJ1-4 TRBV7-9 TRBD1 TGTGCCAGCAGCGTACAGGGGGTCAATGAAAAACTGTTTTTT CASSVQGVNEKLFF
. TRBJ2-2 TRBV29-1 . TGCAGCGTTGAGCCCAGGGCCGGGGAGCTGTTTTTT CSVEPRAGELFF
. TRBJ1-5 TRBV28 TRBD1 TGTGCCAGCAGTCCCGGGACAGGGGGATGGCAGCCCCAGCATTTT CASSPGTGGWQPQHF
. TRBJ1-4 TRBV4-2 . TGTGCCAGCAGCCAAGGTCAGGCCCTCGGTGAAAAACTGTTTTTT CASSQGQALGEKLFF
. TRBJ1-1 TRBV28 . TGTGCCAGCAGTCCTCCTGGTCAGCGACTGAACACTGAAGCTTTCTTT CASSPPGQRLNTEAFF
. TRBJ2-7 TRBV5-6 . TGTGCCAGCAGCCCACTGAACCATTACGAGCAGTACTTC CASSPLNHYEQYF